This TCR beta chain was sequenced in a study of T cell repertoires in cytomegalovirus infection. General study findings and limits: Carriers of CMV and the relevant HLA type were discriminated by public TCR beta frequency.

Of note for this clonotype: As yet, its antigen is unknown.

From the reads, TCRdb called clonotypes with MiXCR, one entry per CDR3 protein. The top ten hold approximately 40% of the sample, which has around 430,000 distinct CDR3 sequences, under 55% seen once. This CDR3 comprises 11 residues. V dropped 7 bases and J dropped 4 bases, with 7 bases sitting between them. Germline-derived CDR1 and CDR2 are SNHLY and FYNNEI. The sequence was obtained from a human donor in good health (CMV status not recorded). Some clones in this sample may be carry-over from other donors' samples. The source was cultured PBMCs, collected from culture after CMV antigen stimulation. The chain carries TRBV2 and TRBJ1-2; D gene uncertain. The CDR3 reads CASTTSYGYTF. CDR3 sequence (DNA): TGTGCCAGCACCACGTCCTATGGCTACACCTTC.